The 5 T cell receptor beta chains in this list originate from one sample, sequenced in a study of blood T cell repertoires in COVID-19. Sequencing was performed with immunoSEQ multiplex PCR; in TCRdb, only in-frame clones are kept and a portion is missing. The repertoire holds about 50,000 clones, with 85% to 90% as singletons. Sequencing input: peripheral blood. These receptor sequences come from a human donor in a cohort sampled during active COVID-19.

On this clone: This CDR3 is also generated by other DNA sequences in the sample. This CDR3 is CASSVTGSSYEQYF. DNA of the CDR3: TGTGCCAGCAGCGTTACCGGGAGCTCCTACGAGCAGTACTTC. V and J are TRBV9 and TRBJ2-7; D may be TRBD2 (6 bases). The CDR3 length is 14 residues. Trimming pared 2 bases from V and 0 bases from J, leaving 9 bases between. CDR1 SGDLS and CDR2 YYNGEE come from the germline V gene.

This chain links TRBV13 with TRBJ2-7, with 8 bases fitting TRBD1. V lost 2 bases and J lost 4; bases outside the gene matches: 10. Per the germline V gene, CDR1 is PRHDT and CDR2 is FYEKMQ (reference sequence). The CDR3 covers 16 residues. The CDR3 region has the DNA TGTGCCAGCAGCTTAAGGGCCGGGACAGGTACTTACGAGCAGTACTTC. This gives the protein CASSLRAGTGTYEQYF.

The chain carries TRBV7-3 and TRBJ2-1, with TRBD1 matching over 11 bases. In germline, CDR1 is SGHTA, CDR2 FQGTGA. The CDR3 spans 14 residues. V lost 2 bases, J lost 7 bases, and 1 base stayed unmatched. The CDR3 DNA sequence: TGTGCCAGCAGCTTAGGGACAGGGGGTAATGAGCAGTTCTTC. Its protein is CASSLGTGGNEQFF.

This clone was seen only a few times. This sequence joins TRBV28 and TRBJ1-2; D is perhaps TRBD1 (6 bases). The CDR3 has 14 residues. Germline-derived CDR1 and CDR2 are MDHEN and SYDVKM. The germline V and J ends were trimmed by 8 bases and 4 bases, with 17 bases remaining between them. The CDR3 DNA reads as TGTGCCAGCCTCCTCCCGGGGACAACCTATGGCTACACCTTC. Amino acid sequence: CASLLPGTTYGYTF.

Turning to this clone: One end of the junction is discordant with germline, which a read error may explain. The chain combines TRBV5-1 with TRBJ1-6; D is perhaps TRBD1 (5 bases). This CDR3 comprises 14 residues. Germline V gene data show CDR1 as SGHRS and CDR2 as YFSETQ. The CDR3 nucleotides are TGCGCCAGCAGCTTAGGGGCCCCTAATTCACCTCTCCACTTT. This encodes CASSLGAPNSPLHF.